The source of this TCR beta chain is a study of blood T cell repertoires in COVID-19. Cohort assignment relied on participant-reported clinical history. Each exposed participant met a COVID-19 case in the 2 weeks preceding study entry. Measured with immunoSEQ multiplex PCR; TCRdb has only the in-frame clones, and not every one. The sample contains fewer than 350,000 clones, 75% to 90% of which appear only once. The ends were cut back, 5 bases at V and 2 bases at J, with 10 bases in the middle. Germline values: CDR1 SNHLY, CDR2 FYNNEI. The CDR3 totals 14 residues. The chain joins TRBV2 to TRBJ2-1; D might be TRBD1 (6 bases). This TCR derives from a young woman who had been exposed to COVID-19. The sample comprised PBMCs or T cells enriched from blood (not recorded which). Here the CDR3 DNA reads TGTGCCAGCAGTATCCGGGACACCTACAATGAGCAGTTCTTC. It yields the protein CASSIRDTYNEQFF. The full variable domain, with the rest looked up from reference TRBV2 and TRBJ2-1, is EPEVTQTPSHQVTQMGQEVILRCVPISNHLYFYWYRQILGQKVEFLVSFYNNEISEKSEIFDDQFSVERPDGSNFTLKIRSTKLEDSAMYFCASSIRDTYNEQFFGPGTRLTVL.